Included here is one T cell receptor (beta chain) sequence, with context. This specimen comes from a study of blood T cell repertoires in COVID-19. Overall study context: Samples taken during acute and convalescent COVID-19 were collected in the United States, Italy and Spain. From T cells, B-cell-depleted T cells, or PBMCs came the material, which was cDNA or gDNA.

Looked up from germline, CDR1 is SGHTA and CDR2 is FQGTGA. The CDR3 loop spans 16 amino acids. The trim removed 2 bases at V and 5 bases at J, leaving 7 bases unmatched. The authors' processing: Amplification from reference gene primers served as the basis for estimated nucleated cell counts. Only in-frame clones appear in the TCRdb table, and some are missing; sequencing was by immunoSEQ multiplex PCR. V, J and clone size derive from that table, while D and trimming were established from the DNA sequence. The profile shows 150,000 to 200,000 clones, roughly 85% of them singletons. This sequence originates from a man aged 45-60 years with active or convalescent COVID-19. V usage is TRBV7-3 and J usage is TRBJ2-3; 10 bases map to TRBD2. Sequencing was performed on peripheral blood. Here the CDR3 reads CASSLLSGGAGDTQYF. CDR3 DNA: TGTGCCAGCAGCTTACTCAGCGGGGGGGCCGGAGATACGCAGTATTTT.